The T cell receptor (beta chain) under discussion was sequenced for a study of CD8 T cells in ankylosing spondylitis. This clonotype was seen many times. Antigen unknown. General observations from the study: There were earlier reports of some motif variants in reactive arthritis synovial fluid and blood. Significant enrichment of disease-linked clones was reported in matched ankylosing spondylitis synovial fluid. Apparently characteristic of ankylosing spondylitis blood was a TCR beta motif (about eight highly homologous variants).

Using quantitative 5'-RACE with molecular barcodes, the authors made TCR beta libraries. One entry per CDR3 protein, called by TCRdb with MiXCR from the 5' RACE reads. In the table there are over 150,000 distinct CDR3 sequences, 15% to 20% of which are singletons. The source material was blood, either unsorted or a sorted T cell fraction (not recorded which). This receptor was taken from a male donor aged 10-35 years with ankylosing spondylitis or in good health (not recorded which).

CDR3 bases: TGTGCCAGCAGTTTAAAGGGCCAAGAGACCCAGTACTTC. Protein: CASSLKGQETQYF. This chain uses TRBV12-3 or TRBV12-4 with TRBJ2-5, with D unclear. Trimming removed 2 bases at V and 1 base at J, with 5 bases between. The CDR3 consists of 13 residues.